This T cell receptor beta chain appears in the sequencing data of a study of cytomegalovirus exposure and HLA in healthy donors. PCR employed 60 Vbeta and 13 Jbeta primers. Measured with immunoSEQ multiplex PCR; TCRdb has only the in-frame clones, and not every one. The repertoire has roughly 190,000 clones, 70% to 80% of them found once; the top ten carry 2% to 2.5%. The study's findings and limits: Information on immune exposure was restricted to one variable (CMV serostatus). Later analysis identified 15,000 to 20,000 TCR beta sequences associated with HLA alleles, using a false discovery rate threshold of 0.05.

With respect to this clone: Its antigen is not identified.

In germline, CDR1 is LNHNV, CDR2 YYDKDF (reference sequence). The CDR3 consists of 16 residues. V shed 0 bases and J shed 3 bases, with 14 bases lying between them. This rearrangement joins TRBV15 to TRBJ1-1; D unresolved. The receptor was derived from a woman in her 30s in good health and CMV-seropositive. Sequencing was carried out using PBMCs. CDR3 nucleotides: TGTGCCACCAGCAGAGAGCTGATGAGGGTGGACACTGAAGCTTTCTTT. It encodes CATSRELMRVDTEAFF.